Listed below are T cell receptor beta chains from one sample, sequenced in a study of cytomegalovirus exposure and HLA in healthy donors. Assay used: immunoSEQ multiplex PCR; TCRdb lists only in-frame clones, some missing. Of some 170,000 clones in the sample, 70% to 75% were seen once. Material for sequencing was PBMCs. All receptors derive from a male donor in good health and CMV-seronegative. Each CDR3 is given with its conserved first and last residue. The D gene is left open where the match is weak. Part of the rows lack a size; the others show once, few, many or a class for expanded clones.

size	V	D	J	DNA	CDR3
.	TRBV27	TRBD1	TRBJ1-5	TGTGCCAGCAGCCCCGGGACAGGGGCGAGTCAGCCCCAGCATTTT	CASSPGTGASQPQHF
once	TRBV5-1	TRBD1	TRBJ2-7	TGCGCCAGCAGCTTGGTAGGGACAGGGTTCTACGAGCAGTACTTC	CASSLVGTGFYEQYF
.	TRBV15	.	TRBJ1-4	TGTGCCACCAGCAGAGACCGGGACTACAATGAAAAACTGTTTTTT	CATSRDRDYNEKLFF
.	TRBV7-2	.	TRBJ2-3	TGTGCCAGCAGCTTATGGATTGAGGGGACTGGGGATACGCAGTATTTT	CASSLWIEGTGDTQYF
.	TRBV6-5	TRBD1	TRBJ1-1	TGTGCCAGCAGTAAACCGGGACAGGCGAACACTGAAGCTTTCTTT	CASSKPGQANTEAFF
.	TRBV5-6	TRBD2	TRBJ2-1	TGTGCCAGCAGCTTGGCGGGACTAGCGGGGGGGCGGCAGTTCTTC	CASSLAGLAGGRQFF
.	TRBV7-9	TRBD2	TRBJ2-1	TGTGCCAGCAGCTTAGTCCTAGCGGGGAGCAATGAGCAGTTCTTC	CASSLVLAGSNEQFF
few	TRBV6-4	TRBD1	TRBJ1-5	TGTGCCAGCAGTGAACAGGGGGCTGATCAGCCCCAGCATTTT	CASSEQGADQPQHF
.	TRBV15	TRBD2	TRBJ2-7	TGTGCCACCAGCAGAGATCGGGGGGGCTCCTACGAGCAGTACTTC	CATSRDRGGSYEQYF
.	TRBV19	.	TRBJ2-3	TGTGCCAGTAGTATAGGCAGGGCAGATACGCAGTATTTT	CASSIGRADTQYF
.	TRBV5-5	TRBD2	TRBJ2-3	TGTGCCAGCAGCATCCTAGCGGGGGGGGTCACAGATACGCAGTATTTT	CASSILAGGVTDTQYF
few	TRBV21-1	.	TRBJ2-7	TGTGCCAGCAGCAATATAACAGGGTGGTACGAGCAGTACTTC	CASSNITGWYEQYF
.	TRBV6-5	TRBD1	TRBJ2-1	TGTGCCAGCAGTTATTCTGGGACAGCACAGTACAATGAGCAGTTCTTC	CASSYSGTAQYNEQFF
.	TRBV6-5	.	TRBJ1-1	TGTGCCAGCAGATTAGGGGGGGAATACACTGAAGCTTTCTTT	CASRLGGEYTEAFF
.	TRBV6-5	.	TRBJ1-5	TGTGCCAGCAGTGACTACAGGAGCAATCAGCCCCAGCATTTT	CASSDYRSNQPQHF
.	TRBV7-6	.	TRBJ2-7	TGTGCCAGCAGCTTAGTCGCACGTCCGGGCGAGCAGTACTTC	CASSLVARPGEQYF
.	TRBV15	.	TRBJ2-3	TGTGCCACCAGCAAGGGGCCGACAGATACGCAGTATTTT	CATSKGPTDTQYF
.	TRBV30	TRBD1	TRBJ1-2	TGTGCCGGGAGGGACAGGGGAAACTATGGCTACACCTTC	CAGRDRGNYGYTF
.	TRBV30	.	TRBJ1-4	TGTGCCTGGAGTCCTTCGGGACAATATGCAACTAATGAAAAACTGTTTTTT	CAWSPSGQYATNEKLFF
.	TRBV4-1	TRBD1	TRBJ1-5	TGCGCCAGCAGCCAAGATCTGGGGACAGGGCAGCCCCAGCATTTT	CASSQDLGTGQPQHF
.	TRBV6-5	.	TRBJ2-7	TGTGCCAGCAGTTACCTCGGGGGGCCCCTTTACGAGCAGTACTTC	CASSYLGGPLYEQYF
once	TRBV28	TRBD1	TRBJ1-5	TGTGCCAGCACCTCCGGGACAGGGGACGGTCAGCCCCAGCATTTT	CASTSGTGDGQPQHF
few	TRBV30	.	TRBJ1-5	TGTGCCCGAAGACACAGCAATCAGCCCCAGCATTTT	CARRHSNQPQHF
.	TRBV28	TRBD2	TRBJ2-4	TGTGCCAGCAGTTTGGAGGGAGGGCTCAAAAACATTCAGTACTTC	CASSLEGGLKNIQYF
.	TRBV7-9	TRBD1	TRBJ1-5	TGTGCCAGCAGCCCGGGACAGGGGTACGATCAGCCCCAGCATTTT	CASSPGQGYDQPQHF
.	TRBV28	.	TRBJ1-2	TGTGCCAGCAGGACAATCGCAGGGTGGAGTGGCTATGGCTACACCTTC	CASRTIAGWSGYGYTF
.	TRBV6-1	TRBD1	TRBJ1-5	TGTGCCAGCAGTGAAAGTGGACAGGGGGCTCAGCCCCAGCATTTT	CASSESGQGAQPQHF
.	TRBV7-3	.	TRBJ2-1	TGTGCCAGCAGCATGTCGACAGACAACAATGAGCAGTTCTTC	CASSMSTDNNEQFF
.	TRBV9	.	TRBJ1-2	TGTGCCAGCAGCGTACGAGCAGGGTTCTCTAGTGGCTACACCTTC	CASSVRAGFSSGYTF
once	TRBV19	TRBD2	TRBJ2-5	TGTGCCAGTAGTATCCGGGCGGGGGGGGAAGAGACCCAGTACTTC	CASSIRAGGEETQYF
.	TRBV11-2	.	TRBJ2-7	TGTGCCAGCAGCTTAGCCTGGGGGCCCGAGCAGTACTTC	CASSLAWGPEQYF
.	TRBV12-5	TRBD1	TRBJ2-3	TGTGCTAGTGGTTCCGGACAGGGGTTAGCCACAGATACGCAGTATTTT	CASGSGQGLATDTQYF
.	TRBV15	.	TRBJ1-5	TGTGCCACCAGCAGAGTCCAGGGGTCCAATCAGCCCCAGCATTTT	CATSRVQGSNQPQHF
once	TRBV11-2	TRBD1	TRBJ2-7	TGTGCCAGCAGCATGGACAGGGCTGGCGAGCAGTACTTC	CASSMDRAGEQYF
.	TRBV6-5	.	TRBJ2-2	TGTGCCAGCAGTTACTCAAAGACAGTGAACACCGGGGAGCTGTTTTTT	CASSYSKTVNTGELFF